This T cell receptor beta chain was sequenced for a study of CD8 T cells in ankylosing spondylitis. Findings of the study overall: What appeared characteristic of ankylosing spondylitis blood was a TCR beta motif of fewer than ten highly homologous variants. Reportedly, matched ankylosing spondylitis synovial fluid was significantly enriched for disease-linked clones.

Quantitative 5'-RACE was performed with molecular barcodes, and it yielded the TCR beta libraries. Each CDR3 protein gets one entry after TCRdb re-called the 5' RACE reads with MiXCR. Here the sample spans some 120,000 distinct CDR3 sequences, roughly 13% being singletons. CDR1 is DFQATT, CDR2 SNEGSKA, per germline (reference sequence). The CDR3 is 12 amino acids. The ends were cut back, 0 bases at V and 4 bases at J, with 4 bases in the middle. This clonotype has more than one count but fewer than ten. Its antigen is still unknown. The receptor was isolated from a female donor with ankylosing spondylitis or in good health (not recorded which). J is TRBJ1-5 and V is TRBV20-1; no reliable D call. Sequenced sample: blood, either unsorted or a sorted T cell fraction (not recorded which). The CDR3 region is CSARERNQPQHF. The CDR3 DNA is TGCAGTGCTAGAGAGAGGAATCAGCCCCAGCATTTT.